This T cell receptor beta chain is from a study of cytomegalovirus exposure and HLA in healthy donors. Germline loops: CDR1 SGDLS, CDR2 YYNGEE. The CDR3 is 18 residues long. V was shortened by 8 bases and J by 7 bases, with 30 bases between the two germline ends. Points on this clone: Its antigen is as yet unknown.

Amplification used 60 Vbeta primers and 13 Jbeta primers. Original handling: In a later analysis, of approximately 81 million unique beta chains, around 11 million appeared in at least two donors. Method: immunoSEQ multiplex PCR; TCRdb's copy keeps in-frame clones and lacks some. From that table come the V and J calls and clone size; the DNA was used to work out D and trimming. Of roughly 180,000 clones in the sample, more than 65% were seen once. Study-wide results and caveats: A later analysis reportedly identified an Asian-associated ancestry cluster as carrying fewer N-insertions than the 666-donor mean.

The chain links TRBV9 to TRBJ1-4, with D maybe TRBD1 (6 bases). Sequencing was carried out using PBMCs. The clonotype was recovered from a female donor in good health and CMV-seronegative. The CDR3 DNA reads TGTGCCAGTTGGTCTCGGGACAACAACTATACACGGGGTGAAAAACTGTTTTTT. It encodes CASWSRDNNYTRGEKLFF.